This record looks at one T cell receptor (beta chain) sequence and its context. The record originates from a study of blood T cell repertoires in COVID-19. The protocol was immunoSEQ multiplex PCR, while the TCRdb copy is restricted to in-frame clones and leaves out a portion. The repertoire includes about 130,000 clones, 84% of them detected once, and 12% sits in the top ten. The CDR3 spans 16 residues. V lost 5 bases to trimming and J lost 0 bases, with 14 bases between them. Germline-derived CDR1 and CDR2 are MNHEY and SVGEGT. This chain connects TRBV6-2 or TRBV6-3 to TRBJ1-5; D is unclear. The TCR sequence derives from a woman aged 60 to 75 with acute or convalescent COVID-19. Material for sequencing was peripheral blood. CDR3 in amino acids: CASSPLSGTSNQPQHF. CDR3 nucleotides: TGTGCCAGCAGTCCACTGTCGGGTACTAGCAATCAGCCCCAGCATTTT.